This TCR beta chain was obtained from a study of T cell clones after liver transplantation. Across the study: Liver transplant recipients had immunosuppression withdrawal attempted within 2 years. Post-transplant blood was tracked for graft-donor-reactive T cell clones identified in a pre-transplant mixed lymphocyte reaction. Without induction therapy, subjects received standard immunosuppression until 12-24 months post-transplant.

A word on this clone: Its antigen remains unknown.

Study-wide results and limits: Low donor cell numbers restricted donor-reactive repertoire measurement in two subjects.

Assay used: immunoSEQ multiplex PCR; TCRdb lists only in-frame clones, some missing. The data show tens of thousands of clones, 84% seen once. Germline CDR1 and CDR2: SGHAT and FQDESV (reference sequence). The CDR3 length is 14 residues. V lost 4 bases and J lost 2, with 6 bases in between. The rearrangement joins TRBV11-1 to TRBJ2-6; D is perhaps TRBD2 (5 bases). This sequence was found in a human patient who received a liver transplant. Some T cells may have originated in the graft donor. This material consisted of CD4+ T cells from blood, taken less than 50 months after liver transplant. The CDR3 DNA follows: TGTGCCAGCAGCTCGAGGGCTGGGGCCAACGTCCTGACTTTC. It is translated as CASSSRAGANVLTF.